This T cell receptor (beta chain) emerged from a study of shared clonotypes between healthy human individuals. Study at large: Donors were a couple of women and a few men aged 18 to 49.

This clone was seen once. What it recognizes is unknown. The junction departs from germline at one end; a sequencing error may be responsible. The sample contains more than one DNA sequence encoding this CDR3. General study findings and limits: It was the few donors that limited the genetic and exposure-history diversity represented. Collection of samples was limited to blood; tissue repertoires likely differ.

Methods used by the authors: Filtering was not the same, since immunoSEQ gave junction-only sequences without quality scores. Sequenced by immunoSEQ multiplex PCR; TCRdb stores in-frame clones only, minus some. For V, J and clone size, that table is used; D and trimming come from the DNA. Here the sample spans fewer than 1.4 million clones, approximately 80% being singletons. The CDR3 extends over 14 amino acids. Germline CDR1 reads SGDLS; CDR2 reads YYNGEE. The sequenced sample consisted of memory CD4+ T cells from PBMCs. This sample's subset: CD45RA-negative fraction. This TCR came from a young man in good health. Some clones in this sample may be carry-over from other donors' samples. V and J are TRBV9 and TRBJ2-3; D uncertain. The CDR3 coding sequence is TGTGCCAGCAGCGCCGACCTGTGGCCGGATACGCAGTACTTT. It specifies CASSADLWPDTQYF.